The rows below give T cell receptor beta chains drawn from one sample of a study of OX40 agonist ivuxolimab in advanced cancers. Libraries were prepared by immunoSEQ multiplex PCR; TCRdb keeps only in-frame clonotypes and omits some of them. The data show around 50,000 clones, 91% seen once. The sample consisted of CD4+ or CD8+ T cells sorted from blood, taken in a trial of the OX40 agonist ivuxolimab. The receptors derive from an adult with an advanced solid tumor such as melanoma, head and neck, liver or kidney cancer. The CDR3 runs from the conserved cysteine through the conserved F or W. Some rows mark clone size as missing; the rest say once, few, many or name a class of expanded clone.

V	length	size	J	CDR3
TRBV28	14	.	TRBJ1-5	CASGGQNFNQPQHF
TRBV10-2	14	.	TRBJ1-1	CASRPRQGNTEAFF
TRBV7-2	16	.	TRBJ2-2	CASNLLAGVGLRELFF
TRBV28	17	.	TRBJ2-7	CASSFNLQGRLSYEQYF
TRBV18	13	.	TRBJ2-5	CASSLHREETQYF
TRBV6-6	14	once	TRBJ2-3	CASSWDRLTDTQYF
TRBV6-1	17	.	TRBJ2-6	CASSERSGGDWANVLTF
TRBV29-1	10	.	TRBJ2-1	CSVSDFEQFF
TRBV7-9	17	.	TRBJ2-1	CASSWGRGVRSYNEQFF
TRBV19	14	.	TRBJ1-1	CASSIQGISPEAFF
TRBV11-2	16	.	TRBJ2-1	CASSDSSDLALDEQFF
TRBV2	14	.	TRBJ1-1	CASSELGLYTEAFF
TRBV5-1	15	.	TRBJ2-1	CASSLVSSGFNEQFF
TRBV6-1	14	.	TRBJ1-2	CASTLGLSQGGYTF
TRBV19	15	.	TRBJ2-1	CASSVPGQEDNEQFF
TRBV2	14	once	TRBJ2-7	CASSEQGQSYEQYF
TRBV19	17	.	TRBJ1-6	CASSIGQGDLYNSPLHF
TRBV11-2	16	.	TRBJ1-3	CASSTPQGGSGNTIYF
TRBV7-2	17	.	TRBJ2-1	CASSSGTSGRLDNEQFF
TRBV6-6	12	.	TRBJ2-7	CASTRGAYEQYF
TRBV5-1	14	.	TRBJ2-2	CASSWDGRAGELFF
TRBV6-6	13	once	TRBJ2-2	CASSYSRAGELFF
TRBV6-6	14	.	TRBJ1-1	CASSLRGLNTEAFF
TRBV6-6	11	.	TRBJ1-1	CASVRIGEAFF
TRBV6-6	15	.	TRBJ1-1	CASSYSGAGNTEAFF
TRBV7-9	16	.	TRBJ2-2	CASSSPGLGSPGELFF
TRBV5-6	13	.	TRBJ1-2	CASSPGQHYGYTF
TRBV5-6	13	.	TRBJ2-7	CASSWGAGYEQYF
TRBV2	15	.	TRBJ2-3	CASSLTSGREDTQYF
TRBV29-1	12	.	TRBJ2-5	CSVDKGGETQYF
TRBV7-9	14	.	TRBJ1-2	CASSPRTETYGYTF
TRBV5-1	15	.	TRBJ2-7	CASSITGTGGLEQYF
TRBV19	15	.	TRBJ1-1	CASSTLTRGNTEAFF
TRBV6-1	14	once	TRBJ1-5	CASSVSGSDQPQHF
TRBV28	13	.	TRBJ2-7	CASTRTEPYEQYF
TRBV6-1	15	.	TRBJ2-2	CASRGLREDTGELFF
TRBV5-4	12	.	TRBJ2-6	CASNGGANVLTF
TRBV29-1	15	.	TRBJ1-3	CSVERGTVSGNTIYF
TRBV29-1	12	.	TRBJ1-1	CSASTGGVEAFF
TRBV7-9	12	once	TRBJ2-7	CASSYLGGYQYF
TRBV14	14	.	TRBJ1-4	CASSWTGPGEKLFF
TRBV2	14	.	TRBJ1-1	CASSVIPGPTEAFF
TRBV4-2	15	once	TRBJ1-6	CASRRTGVYHSPLHF
TRBV11-2	15	.	TRBJ1-6	CASSTQTGRNSPLHF
TRBV2	15	.	TRBJ2-7	CASSSPRGTLYEQYF
TRBV27	16	.	TRBJ1-1	CASSPHLVRGNTEAFF
TRBV6-1	14	.	TRBJ1-1	CASSRGALNTEAFF
TRBV2	15	.	TRBJ2-1	CASSERLAGYNEQFF
TRBV2	15	.	TRBJ2-1	CASRPGSSSYNEQFF
TRBV5-1	17	.	TRBJ2-3	CASSLGLYQGGTDTQYF
TRBV5-1	15	.	TRBJ1-2	CASSQQAGNTYGYTF
TRBV9	17	.	TRBJ1-6	CASSVEGGNSYNSPLHF
TRBV15	13	.	TRBJ2-2	CATSRGGGRELFF
TRBV28	16	.	TRBJ2-1	CASSLASGGSYNEQFF
TRBV6-1	15	.	TRBJ1-3	CASAGQPFSGNTIYF
TRBV19	15	.	TRBJ2-3	CASMGHGGPRDTQYF
TRBV2	13	.	TRBJ1-1	CASRTGGLPEAFF
TRBV28	13	.	TRBJ1-5	CASSFPGKKTQHF
TRBV19	15	.	TRBJ2-7	CASSIAGQGASEQYF
TRBV19	13	.	TRBJ2-2	CASRRQDTGELFF